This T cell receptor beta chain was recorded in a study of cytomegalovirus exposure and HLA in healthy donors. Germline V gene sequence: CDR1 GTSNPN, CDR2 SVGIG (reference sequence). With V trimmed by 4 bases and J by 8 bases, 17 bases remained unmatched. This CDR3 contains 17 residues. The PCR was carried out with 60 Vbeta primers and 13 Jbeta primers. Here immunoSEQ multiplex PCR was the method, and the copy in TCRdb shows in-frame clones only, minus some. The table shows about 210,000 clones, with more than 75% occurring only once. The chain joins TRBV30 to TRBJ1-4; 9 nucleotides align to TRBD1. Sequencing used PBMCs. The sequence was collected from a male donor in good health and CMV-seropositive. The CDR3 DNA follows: TGTGCCTGGAAGGGGACAGGGTCCAATCTCCGATTCGAAAAACTGTTTTTT. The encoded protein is CAWKGTGSNLRFEKLFF.